Following are 16 T cell receptor beta chains from one sample sequenced in a study of cytomegalovirus exposure and HLA in healthy donors. Data came from immunoSEQ multiplex PCR; TCRdb stores just in-frame clones and leaves some out. The sample includes roughly 230,000 clones, less than 95% of them seen just once. The sequenced sample consisted of PBMCs. The receptors come from a woman in her twenties or thirties in good health and CMV-seronegative.

V and J are TRBV21-1 and TRBJ2-1; TRBD2 reflects the table's D call only, with no check against the DNA. TRBV21-1 is a pseudogene locus. This CDR3 has 18 amino acids. CDR3 bases: TGTGCCAGCAGCAGCGGGACTAGCGGGAGGGCTGTCCGTCTTGAGCAGTTCTTC. It yields the protein CASSSGTSGRAVRLEQFF.

This clone was seen only a few times. The V call is TRBV15, the J call TRBJ1-1; D unclear. The CDR3 is 13 amino acids. Germline CDR1 and CDR2: LNHNV and YYDKDF (reference sequence). The V end was cut by 5 bases, the J end by 3 bases, with 10 bases between. CDR3 loop: CATSGLRDTEAFF. The CDR3 nucleotides read TGTGCCACCAGCGGGCTGCGGGACACTGAAGCTTTCTTT.

This clone came up once. The rearrangement links TRBV9 to TRBJ2-1; 8 bases match TRBD1. V lost 2 bases and J lost 6; bases outside the gene matches: 10. Looked up from germline, CDR1 is SGDLS and CDR2 is YYNGEE. The CDR3 totals 16 residues. CDR3 region: CASSVEGQGSLNEQFF. Written as DNA, the CDR3 is TGTGCCAGCAGCGTTGAAGGACAGGGTTCCCTCAATGAGCAGTTCTTC.

This chain connects TRBV27 to TRBJ1-4; D remains unclear. Trimming removed 5 bases at V and 10 bases at J, with 20 bases between. Germline assignment: CDR1 MNHEY and CDR2 SMNVEV (reference sequence). The CDR3 is made up of 15 amino acids. The CDR3, as DNA: TGTGCCAGCAGTCCAACAGTCTCTTCCGTCGCAAAACTGTTTTTT. Encoded protein: CASSPTVSSVAKLFF.

This clone was observed a single time. The chain is built from TRBV7-8 and TRBJ2-7; D is ambiguous. From germline, CDR1 is SGHVS and CDR2 FQNEAQ. The CDR3 covers 14 residues. V lost 1 base and J lost 2, with 9 bases in between. This CDR3 reads CASSLGDKAYEQYF. The CDR3 DNA is TGTGCCAGCAGCTTAGGAGACAAGGCCTACGAGCAGTACTTC.

CDR3 region: CASSVGGGVSEQYF. The CDR3 bases are TGTGCCAGCAGCGTGGGGGGAGGCGTCTCCGAGCAGTACTTC. This chain connects TRBV9 to TRBJ2-7; TRBD2 is a possible D gene (6 bases). CDR1 is SGDLS, CDR2 YYNGEE, per germline. V was shortened by 2 bases and J by 6 bases, with 15 bases between the two germline ends. The CDR3 covers 14 residues.

The V and J genes are TRBV27 and TRBJ2-3; the D is unclear. Germline loops: CDR1 MNHEY, CDR2 SMNVEV (reference sequence). V shed 7 bases and J shed 0 bases, with 5 bases lying between them. CDR3 size: 12 residues. The CDR3 loop is CASKRSTDTQYF. CDR3 sequence (DNA): TGTGCCAGCAAACGGAGCACAGATACGCAGTATTTT.

The rearrangement joins TRBV7-8 to TRBJ2-3; 12 positions match TRBD2. Trimming took 5 bases from V and 1 from J; bases not matched to a gene: 4. The CDR3 covers 16 residues. Germline lookup yields CDR1 SGHVS and CDR2 FQNEAQ. The CDR3 reads CASSTRLAGGTDTQYF. CDR3 nucleotides: TGTGCCAGCAGCACACGACTAGCGGGGGGCACAGATACGCAGTATTTT.

This rearrangement joins TRBV19 to TRBJ2-2; D might be TRBD2 (5 bases). CDR1 and CDR2 from the germline V gene are LNHDA and SQIVND (reference sequence). The germline V and J ends were trimmed by 3 bases and 7 bases, with 9 bases remaining between them. CDR3 length: 13 residues. As DNA, the CDR3 is TGTGCCAGTAGTATGGGTGCGGGCGGGGAGCTGTTTTTT. Translation gives CASSMGAGGELFF.

This clone came up once. The V gene is TRBV28, the J gene TRBJ2-7; D remains ambiguous. V was pared by 2 bases and J by 1 base, with 27 bases between. CDR3 size: 20 residues. Germline CDR1 is MDHEN and CDR2 is SYDVKM. This chain's CDR3 is CASSLPASIVPPGSSYEQYF. The CDR3 DNA sequence: TGTGCCAGCAGTTTACCCGCGTCGATTGTCCCTCCGGGCAGTTCCTACGAGCAGTACTTC.

V gene TRBV5-8 combines with J gene TRBJ2-7, with unresolved D. The germline gives CDR1 SGHTS, CDR2 YDEGEE. CDR3 length equals 10 residues. V was clipped by 7 bases and J by 4 bases, with 6 bases between them. This CDR3 reads CASSLYEQYF. CDR3 DNA sequence: TGTGCCAGCTCCCTATACGAGCAGTACTTC.

This rearrangement joins TRBV5-1 to TRBJ2-5; 16 nucleotides align to TRBD2. The germline V gene encodes CDR1 SGHRS and CDR2 YFSETQ. The CDR3 totals 15 residues. V lost 4 bases, J lost 5 bases, and 2 bases stayed unmatched. The CDR3 loop is CASSMGLAGGETQYF. The CDR3 DNA reads as TGCGCCAGCAGCATGGGACTAGCGGGAGGGGAGACCCAGTACTTC.

This rearrangement joins TRBV13 to TRBJ2-7; 11 bases line up with TRBD2. This CDR3 spans 16 amino acids. Germline lookup yields CDR1 PRHDT and CDR2 FYEKMQ (reference sequence). V gave up 0 bases and J gave up 1 base; unmatched junction bases: 2. The CDR3 DNA follows: TGTGCCAGCAGCTTAGGTACTAGCGGGAGATCCTACGAGCAGTACTTC. Amino acid sequence: CASSLGTSGRSYEQYF.

The V gene is TRBV27, the J gene TRBJ2-1, with TRBD2 identical over 9 bases. Germline V gives CDR1 MNHEY, CDR2 SMNVEV (reference sequence). V was pared by 1 base and J by 8 bases, with 6 bases of the junction left unmatched. The CDR3 is 15 amino acids. CDR3 DNA sequence: TGTGCCAGCAGTTTATTTGGCGGGAGGGCCCATGAGCAGTTCTTC. Translation gives CASSLFGGRAHEQFF.

V is TRBV28 and J is TRBJ2-7; D is unresolved. V was shortened by 4 bases and J by 1 base, with 14 bases between the two germline ends. The CDR3 has 15 residues. Looked up from germline, CDR1 is MDHEN and CDR2 is SYDVKM. CDR3 coding DNA: TGTGCCAGCAGTTCCCGTGGGCGTACGTCCTACGAGCAGTACTTC. Amino acid sequence: CASSSRGRTSYEQYF. The full variable domain, rest sourced from reference TRBV28 and TRBJ2-7, is DVKVTQSSRYLVKRTGEKVFLECVQDMDHENMFWYRQDPGLGLRLIYFSYDVKMKEKGDIPEGYSVSREKKERFSLILESASTNQTSMYLCASSSRGRTSYEQYFGPGTRLTVT.

At least ten counts were recorded for this clone. The V call is TRBV19, the J call TRBJ2-7; D possibly corresponds to TRBD1 (6 bases). CDR1 LNHDA and CDR2 SQIVND come from the germline V gene (reference sequence). The CDR3 is 14 residues long. Trimming took off 5 bases at V and 0 bases at J, with 11 bases between the two ends. CDR3 sequence (DNA): TGTGCCAGTAGTGTTGGACAGAGCTCCTACGAGCAGTACTTC. Translated, it gives CASSVGQSSYEQYF.